Included here is one T cell receptor (beta chain) sequence, with context. The sample is drawn from a study of blood T cell repertoires in COVID-19. Overall study context: Specimens from acute and convalescent COVID-19 originated in the United States, Italy and Spain. Sample material is recorded as cDNA or gDNA derived from T cells, B-cell-depleted T cells, or PBMCs.

In the study's own analysis: Estimated nucleated cell counts came from reference gene primer amplification. Using immunoSEQ multiplex PCR, the repertoire was profiled, and TCRdb retains in-frame clones only, with some absent. V and J calls and clone size follow that table, whereas D and trimming were derived from the DNA. Of fewer than 300,000 clones in the sample, around 82% were seen once. V lost 4 bases and J 1 base, leaving 11 bases between the germline ends. The length of the CDR3 is 14 residues. Looked up from germline, CDR1 is SNHLY and CDR2 is FYNNEI. Material for sequencing was peripheral blood. J is TRBJ2-7 and V is TRBV2; the D gene is possibly TRBD2 (5 bases). The TCR was taken from a human donor with COVID-19, enrolled during active disease. The donor label of this sample is uncertain. In DNA, the CDR3 is TGTGCCAGCAGTGGAGGGAGCAGGTCCTACGAGCAGTACTTC. It yields the protein CASSGGSRSYEQYF.